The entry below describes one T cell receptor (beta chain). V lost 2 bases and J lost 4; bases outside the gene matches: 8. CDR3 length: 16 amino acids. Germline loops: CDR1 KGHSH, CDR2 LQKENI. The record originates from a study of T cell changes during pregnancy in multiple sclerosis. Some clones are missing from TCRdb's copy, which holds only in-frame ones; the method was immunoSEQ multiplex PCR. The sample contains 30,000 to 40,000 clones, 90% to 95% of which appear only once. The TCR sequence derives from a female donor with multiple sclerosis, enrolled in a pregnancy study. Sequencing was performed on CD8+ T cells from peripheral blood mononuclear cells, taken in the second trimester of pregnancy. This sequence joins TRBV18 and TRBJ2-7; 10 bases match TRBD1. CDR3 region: CASSPNTRDRGYEQYF. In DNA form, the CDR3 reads TGTGCCAGCTCACCAAACACCCGGGACAGGGGTTACGAGCAGTACTTC.